Detailed here is one TCR beta chain. The antigen is unknown. This sample is part of a study of T cell repertoires in cytomegalovirus infection. Overall study context: Public TCR beta signatures were indicative of both CMV infection and a matching HLA type. Study conclusions and caveats: CMV-specific TCR beta clonotypes restricted by HLA-C dominated the ex vivo response. Cumulative public TCR beta family frequency identified carriers of CMV plus the relevant HLA.

One entry per CDR3 protein results from TCRdb running MiXCR on the reads. This table holds roughly 280,000 distinct CDR3 sequences, around 9% found once. The V and J ends lost 3 bases and 7 bases respectively, with 16 bases between them. CDR3 length: 16 amino acids. In germline, CDR1 is SGHVS, CDR2 FNYEAQ. This rearrangement joins TRBV7-6 to TRBJ1-6, with D unclear. The clonotype was recovered from a human donor in good health (CMV status not recorded). Some clones in this sample may be carry-over from other donors' samples. Sequenced sample: PBMCs. This CDR3 is CASSLNRALRNSPLHF. The CDR3 region has the DNA TGTGCCAGCAGCTTGAATAGGGCTTTGCGGAATTCACCCCTCCACTTT.